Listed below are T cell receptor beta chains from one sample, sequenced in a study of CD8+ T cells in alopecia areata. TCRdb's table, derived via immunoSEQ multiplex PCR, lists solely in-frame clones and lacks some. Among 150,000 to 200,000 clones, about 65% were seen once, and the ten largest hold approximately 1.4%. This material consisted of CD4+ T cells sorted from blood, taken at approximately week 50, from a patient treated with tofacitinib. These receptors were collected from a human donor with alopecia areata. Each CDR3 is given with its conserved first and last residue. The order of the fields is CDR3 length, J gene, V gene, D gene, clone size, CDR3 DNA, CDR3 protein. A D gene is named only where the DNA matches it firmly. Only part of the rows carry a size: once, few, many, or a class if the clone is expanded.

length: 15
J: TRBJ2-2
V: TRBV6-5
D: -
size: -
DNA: TGTGCCAGCAGTTACTCGACTATTAACACCGGGGAGCTGTTTTTT
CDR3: CASSYSTINTGELFF

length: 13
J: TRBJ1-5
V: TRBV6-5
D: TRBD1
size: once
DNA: TGTGCCAGCAGTTCCCAGGGGGAGCAGCCCCAGCATTTT
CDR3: CASSSQGEQPQHF

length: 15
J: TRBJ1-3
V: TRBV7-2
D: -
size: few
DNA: TGTGCCAGCAGCCCTCGGACGGGACGAGGAAACACCATATATTTT
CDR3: CASSPRTGRGNTIYF

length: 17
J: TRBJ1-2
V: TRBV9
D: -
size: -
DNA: TGTGCCAGCAGCGAGGCCCGAGCAAGCAATTCTAACTATGGCTACACCTTC
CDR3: CASSEARASNSNYGYTF

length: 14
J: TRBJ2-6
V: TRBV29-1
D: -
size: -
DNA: TGCAGCGTTGGGTTGGGCTCTGGGGCCAACGTCCTGACTTTC
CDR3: CSVGLGSGANVLTF

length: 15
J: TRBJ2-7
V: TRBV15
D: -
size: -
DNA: TGTGCCACCAGCAGAGGCGGGGCAGACACCTACGAGCAGTACTTC
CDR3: CATSRGGADTYEQYF

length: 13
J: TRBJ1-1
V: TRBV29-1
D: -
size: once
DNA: TGCAGCGCGGGCCGAAGCGGGACCTTTGAAGCTTTCTTT
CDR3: CSAGRSGTFEAFF

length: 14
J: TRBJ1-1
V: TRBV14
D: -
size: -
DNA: TGTGCCAGCAGCCAAGAGGGGAAGTCCACTGAAGCTTTCTTT
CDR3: CASSQEGKSTEAFF

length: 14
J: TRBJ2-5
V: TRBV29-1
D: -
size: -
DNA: TGCAGCGTTGCCGGACACCAAGGAGGAGAGACCCAGTACTTC
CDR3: CSVAGHQGGETQYF

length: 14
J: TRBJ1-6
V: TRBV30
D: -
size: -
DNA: TGTGCCTGGAGCTCCAGGGGTGGAAATTCACCCCTCCACTTT
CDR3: CAWSSRGGNSPLHF

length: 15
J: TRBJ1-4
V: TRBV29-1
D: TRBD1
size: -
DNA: TGCAGCGCCCTGACAGGGGTAGGATCTAATGAAAAACTGTTTTTT
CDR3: CSALTGVGSNEKLFF

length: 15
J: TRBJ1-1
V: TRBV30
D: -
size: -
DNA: TGTGCCTGGAGTATGTCCGGGACGGTGAACACTGAAGCTTTCTTT
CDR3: CAWSMSGTVNTEAFF

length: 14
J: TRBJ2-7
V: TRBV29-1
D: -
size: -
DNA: TGCAGCGCCTCCGGTGGGGGGTCGGGACACGAGCAGTACTTC
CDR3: CSASGGGSGHEQYF

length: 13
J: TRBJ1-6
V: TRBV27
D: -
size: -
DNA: TGTGCCAGCAGTCCCTTTGAGGGTGGTCCCCTCCACTTT
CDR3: CASSPFEGGPLHF

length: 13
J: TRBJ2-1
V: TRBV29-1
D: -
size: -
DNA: TGCAGCGTTGTAGGGCAGCGCTGGGATGAGCAGTTCTTC
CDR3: CSVVGQRWDEQFF

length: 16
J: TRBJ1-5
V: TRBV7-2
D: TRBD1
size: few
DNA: TGTGCCAGCAGCCCTCCGGGACAGGGTATTTCGCAGCCCCAGCATTTT
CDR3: CASSPPGQGISQPQHF

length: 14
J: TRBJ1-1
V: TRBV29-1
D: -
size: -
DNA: TGCAGCGTTGATAAGGGGGTCCCGAACACTGAAGCTTTCTTT
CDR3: CSVDKGVPNTEAFF

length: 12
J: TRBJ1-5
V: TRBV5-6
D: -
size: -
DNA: TGTGCCAGCAGCTTGGGGAATCAGCCCCAGCATTTT
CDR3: CASSLGNQPQHF

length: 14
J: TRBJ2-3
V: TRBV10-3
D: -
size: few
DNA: TGTGCCATCAGCCCAGAGGGTAGCACAGATACGCAGTATTTT
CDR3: CAISPEGSTDTQYF

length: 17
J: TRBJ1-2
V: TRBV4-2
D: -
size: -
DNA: TGTGCCAGCAGCACAATTGGGAGTGCGACAGGCGGCTATGGCTACACCTTC
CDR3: CASSTIGSATGGYGYTF

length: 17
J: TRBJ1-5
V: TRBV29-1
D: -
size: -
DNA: TGCAGCGTTGAGCCTGGGACCGTTAAGAGGGCTTATCAGCCCCAGCATTTT
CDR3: CSVEPGTVKRAYQPQHF

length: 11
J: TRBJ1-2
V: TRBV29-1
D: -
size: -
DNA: TGCAAGGTCGGCGAACCGGGAGGCTACACCTTC
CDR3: CKVGEPGGYTF

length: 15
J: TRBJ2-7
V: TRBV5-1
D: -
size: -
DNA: TGCGCCAGCAGAAAGCGGGACAGCAGGGTCTACGAGCAGTACTTC
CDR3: CASRKRDSRVYEQYF

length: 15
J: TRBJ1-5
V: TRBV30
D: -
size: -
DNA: TGTGCCTGGAGTTTAGCAGGGGCGGGCGGACAGCCCCAGCATTTT
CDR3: CAWSLAGAGGQPQHF

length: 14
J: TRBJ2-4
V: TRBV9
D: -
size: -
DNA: TGTGCCAGCAGCGACTTAGCGGGACAGAACATTCAGTACTTC
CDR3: CASSDLAGQNIQYF

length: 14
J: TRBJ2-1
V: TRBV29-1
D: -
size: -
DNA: TGCAGCGTTAGAGACAAGAGCTCCTACAATGAGCAGTTCTTC
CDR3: CSVRDKSSYNEQFF

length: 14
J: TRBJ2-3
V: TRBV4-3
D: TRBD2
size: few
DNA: TGCGCCAGCAGCCCCGGGGGAGGGGCAGATACGCAGTATTTT
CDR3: CASSPGGGADTQYF

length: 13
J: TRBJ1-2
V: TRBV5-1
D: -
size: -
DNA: TGCGCCAGCAGCTTGGAGGGGGTACGCGGCTACACCTTC
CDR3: CASSLEGVRGYTF

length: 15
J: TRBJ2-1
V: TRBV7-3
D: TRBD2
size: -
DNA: TGTGCCAGCAGTCCCGGGGGGAGCTCCTACAATGAGCAGTTCTTC
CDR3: CASSPGGSSYNEQFF

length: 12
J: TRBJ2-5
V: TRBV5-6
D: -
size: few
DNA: TGTGCCAGCAGCTCTCCAACGGAGACCCAGTACTTC
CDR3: CASSSPTETQYF

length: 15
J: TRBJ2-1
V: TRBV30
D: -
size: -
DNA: TGTGCCTGGAGTGTAGGGGGGAGCTCCTACAATGAGCAGTTCTTC
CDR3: CAWSVGGSSYNEQFF

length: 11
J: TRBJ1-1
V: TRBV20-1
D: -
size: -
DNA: TGCAGTGCTACCCCTGATTTGGAAGCTTTCTTT
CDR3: CSATPDLEAFF

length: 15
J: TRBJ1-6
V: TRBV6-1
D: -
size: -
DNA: TGTGCCAGCAGCGAGACAGAGGGAGGTTCTTCACCCCTCCACTTT
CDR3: CASSETEGGSSPLHF

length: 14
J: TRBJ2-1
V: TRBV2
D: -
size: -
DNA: TGTGCCAGCAGTGGCGGAGGCTTACAAGGGGAGCAGTTCTTC
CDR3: CASSGGGLQGEQFF

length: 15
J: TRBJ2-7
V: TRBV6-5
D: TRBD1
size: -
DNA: TGTGCCAGCGTGAAGGGGACAGGGTCGTCCTACGAGCAGTACTTC
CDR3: CASVKGTGSSYEQYF